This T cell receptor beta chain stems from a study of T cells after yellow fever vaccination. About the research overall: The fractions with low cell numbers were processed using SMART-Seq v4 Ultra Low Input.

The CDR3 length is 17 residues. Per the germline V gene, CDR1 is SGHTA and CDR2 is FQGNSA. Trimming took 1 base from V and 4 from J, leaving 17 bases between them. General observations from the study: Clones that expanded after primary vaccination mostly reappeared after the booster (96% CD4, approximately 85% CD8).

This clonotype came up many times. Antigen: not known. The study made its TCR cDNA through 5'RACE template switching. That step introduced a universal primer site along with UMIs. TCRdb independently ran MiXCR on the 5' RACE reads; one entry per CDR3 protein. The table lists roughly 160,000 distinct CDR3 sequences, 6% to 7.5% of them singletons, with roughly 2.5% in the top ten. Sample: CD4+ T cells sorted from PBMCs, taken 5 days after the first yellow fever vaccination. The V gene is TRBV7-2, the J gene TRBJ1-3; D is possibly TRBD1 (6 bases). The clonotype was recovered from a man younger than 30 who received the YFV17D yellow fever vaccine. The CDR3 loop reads CASSLEPASGVGNTIYF. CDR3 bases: TGTGCCAGCAGCTTAGAGCCCGCCTCAGGGGTCGGAAACACCATATATTTT.